The clone carrying this T cell receptor (beta chain) came up once. Germline-derived CDR1 and CDR2 are GTSNPN and SVGIG (reference sequence). Germline trimming cut 3 bases from V and 4 bases from J; bases unmatched to any gene: 17. The CDR3 is made up of 18 amino acids. The data derive from a study of blood T cell repertoires in COVID-19. Study in general: Acute-phase and convalescent COVID-19 samples originated in the United States, Italy and Spain. Sources were T cells, B-cell-depleted T cells, or PBMCs; the material itself was cDNA or gDNA.

Original processing methods: Reference gene primer amplification yielded estimated nucleated cell counts. Only in-frame clones appear in the TCRdb table, and some are missing; sequencing was by immunoSEQ multiplex PCR. Clonal size and the V and J genes are those of that table, whereas D and trimming came from the DNA. This table has approximately 100,000 clones, 85% to 95% appearing once. The chain uses TRBV30 and TRBJ2-2, with 7 positions matching TRBD2. Sequences were obtained from peripheral blood. This receptor was taken from a man in his fifties with active COVID-19. The CDR3 region has the DNA TGTGCCTGGAGGAGGGTAGCTAGCGGACTATATTTCACCGGGGAGCTGTTTTTT. Protein product: CAWRRVASGLYFTGELFF.